This T cell receptor (beta chain) comes out of a study of T cell responses to AZD1222 COVID-19 vaccine. Sequenced by immunoSEQ multiplex PCR; TCRdb stores in-frame clones only, minus some. The data hold tens of thousands of clones, with nearly 90% observed a single time. A remark on this clone: Germline is not matched at one junction end, which may reflect a read error.

The sample was peripheral blood, taken on day 0 of AZD1222 vaccination. This receptor was taken from an adult in good health.

The DNA for the CDR3 is TGTGCCAGCAGTCATGAATCGTCGGACAGGGAACAGGAAGTATTC. It specifies CASSHESSDREQEVF. The rearrangement uses TRBV2 and TRBJ2-7, with TRBD1 identical over 8 bases. Germline values: CDR1 SNHLY, CDR2 FYNNEI. The CDR3 is 15 amino acids.